The T cell receptor beta chain under discussion was sequenced for a study of PD-1 blockade in classical Hodgkin lymphoma. Germline-derived CDR1 and CDR2 are MNHNS and SASEGT. V was shortened by 4 bases and J by 1 base, with 14 bases between the two germline ends. The CDR3 contains 16 residues. No patient escaped relapse after autologous stem cell transplantation, and brentuximab vedotin exposure varied. Study-level results: A reduction in baseline TCR diversity was reportedly seen in newly diagnosed patients relative to healthy donors. Some patients began nivolumab under 1 year after ASCT. These patients were excluded from later analyses. Why the repertoires differ is still unclear, perhaps disease activity or prior therapy.

A word on this clone: The antigen remains unidentified.

Clones were sequenced by immunoSEQ multiplex PCR, and TCRdb holds only the in-frame ones, with some missing. Here the sample spans 25,000 or so clones, roughly 65% being singletons. The sequencing used peripheral blood mononuclear cells (PBMCs), collected before the second cycle of nivolumab. The sequence was obtained from a human donor with classical Hodgkin lymphoma. The chain employs TRBV6-1 and TRBJ1-5; no clear D. The CDR3 sequence: CASSVVNRGSNQPQHF. CDR3 sequence (DNA): TGTGCCAGCAGTGTTGTAAACCGGGGAAGCAATCAGCCCCAGCATTTT.